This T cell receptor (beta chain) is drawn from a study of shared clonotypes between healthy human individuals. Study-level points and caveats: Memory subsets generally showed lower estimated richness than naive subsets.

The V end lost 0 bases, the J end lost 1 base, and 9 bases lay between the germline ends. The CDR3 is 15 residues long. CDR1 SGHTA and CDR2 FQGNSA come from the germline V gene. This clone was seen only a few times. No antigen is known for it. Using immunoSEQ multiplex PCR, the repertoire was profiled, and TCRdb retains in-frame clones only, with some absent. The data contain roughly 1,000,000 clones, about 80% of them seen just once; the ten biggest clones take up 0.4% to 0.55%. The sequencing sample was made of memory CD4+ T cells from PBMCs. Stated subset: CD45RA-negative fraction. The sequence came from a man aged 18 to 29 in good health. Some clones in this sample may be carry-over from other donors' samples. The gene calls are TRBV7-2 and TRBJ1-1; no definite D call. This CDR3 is CASSLATVPNTEAFF. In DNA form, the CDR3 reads TGTGCCAGCAGCTTAGCTACGGTGCCGAACACTGAAGCTTTCTTT.